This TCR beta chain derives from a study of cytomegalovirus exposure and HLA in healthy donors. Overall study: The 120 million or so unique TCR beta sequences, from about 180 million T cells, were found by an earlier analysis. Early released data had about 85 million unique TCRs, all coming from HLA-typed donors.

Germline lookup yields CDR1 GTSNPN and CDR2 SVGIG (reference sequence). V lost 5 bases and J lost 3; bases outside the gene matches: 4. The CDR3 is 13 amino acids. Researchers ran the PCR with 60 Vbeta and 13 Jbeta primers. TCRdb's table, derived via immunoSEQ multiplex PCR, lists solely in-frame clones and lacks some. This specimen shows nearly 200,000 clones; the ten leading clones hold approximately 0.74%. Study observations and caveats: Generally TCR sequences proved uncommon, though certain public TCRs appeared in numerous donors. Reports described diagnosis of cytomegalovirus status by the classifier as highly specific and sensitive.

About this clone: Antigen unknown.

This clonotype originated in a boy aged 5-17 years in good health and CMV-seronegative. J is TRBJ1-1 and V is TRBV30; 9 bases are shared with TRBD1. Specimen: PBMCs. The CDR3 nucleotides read TGTGCCTGGGGGGGACAGGGCGACACTGAAGCTTTCTTT. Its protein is CAWGGQGDTEAFF.